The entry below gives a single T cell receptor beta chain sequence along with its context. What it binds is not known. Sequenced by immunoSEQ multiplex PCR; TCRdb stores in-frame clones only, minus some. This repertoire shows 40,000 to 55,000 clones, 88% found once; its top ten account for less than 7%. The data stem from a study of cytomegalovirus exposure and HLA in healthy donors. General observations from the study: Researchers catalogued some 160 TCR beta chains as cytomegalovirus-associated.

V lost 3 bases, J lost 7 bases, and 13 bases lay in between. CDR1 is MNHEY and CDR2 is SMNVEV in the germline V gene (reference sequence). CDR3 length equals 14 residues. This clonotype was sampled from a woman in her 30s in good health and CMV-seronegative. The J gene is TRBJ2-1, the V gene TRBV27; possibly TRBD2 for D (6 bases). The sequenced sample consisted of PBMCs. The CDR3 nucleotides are TGTGCCAGCAGTTTTGGAGGGCCACTTAATGAGCAGTTCTTC. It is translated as CASSFGGPLNEQFF.